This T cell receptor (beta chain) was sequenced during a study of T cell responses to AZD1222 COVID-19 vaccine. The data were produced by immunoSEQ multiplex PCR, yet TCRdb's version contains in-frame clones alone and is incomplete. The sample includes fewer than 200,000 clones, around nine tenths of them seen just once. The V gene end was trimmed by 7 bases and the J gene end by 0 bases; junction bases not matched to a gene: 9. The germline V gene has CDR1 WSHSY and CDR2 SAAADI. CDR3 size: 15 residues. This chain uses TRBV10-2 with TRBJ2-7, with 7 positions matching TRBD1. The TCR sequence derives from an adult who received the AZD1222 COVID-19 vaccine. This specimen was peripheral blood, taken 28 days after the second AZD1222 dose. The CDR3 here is CASKRGTANSYEQYF. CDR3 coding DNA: TGCGCCAGCAAGAGGGGGACAGCAAACTCCTACGAGCAGTACTTC.